Listed below are T cell receptor beta chains from one sample, sequenced in a study of blood T cell repertoires in COVID-19. Generated by immunoSEQ multiplex PCR, the TCRdb table keeps only in-frame clones and is missing some. The profile shows under 200,000 clones, 90% of them singletons. The sample taken for sequencing was peripheral blood. The receptors derive from a man in his fifties or sixties with acute or convalescent COVID-19. The CDR3 runs from the conserved cysteine through the conserved F or W. D genes are given only for firm matches. The size of a clone is reported for some rows only, either as once, few or many, or as a class for expanded clones.

cdr3_aa cdr3_nt clone_size v_call d_call j_call
CASSVADRVIAPLHF TGTGCCAGCAGCGTAGCGGACAGGGTTATTGCACCCCTCCACTTT once TRBV9 TRBD1 TRBJ1-6
CASSIGRVLSYEQFF TGTGCCAGTAGTATCGGCAGGGTATTGAGTTATGAGCAGTTCTTC - TRBV19 - TRBJ2-1
CASSFGAGHNEQFF TGCGCCAGCAGCTTTGGGGCAGGTCACAATGAGCAGTTCTTC - TRBV5-1 - TRBJ2-1
CASSYGGGYEQFF TGTGCCAGCTCGTACGGGGGAGGGTACGAGCAGTTCTTC - TRBV28 TRBD2 TRBJ2-1
CASSQEFENRPSQPQHF TGCGCCAGCAGCCAAGAATTTGAGAACCGGCCTAGCCAGCCCCAGCATTTT - TRBV4-1 - TRBJ1-5
CASSSPGLAVSYEQYF TGTGCCAGCAGTTCCCCGGGACTAGCGGTCTCCTACGAGCAGTACTTC - TRBV28 TRBD2 TRBJ2-7
CASSVRGLADEQYF TGTGCCAGCAGCGTACGGGGACTAGCGGACGAGCAGTACTTC - TRBV7-9 TRBD2 TRBJ2-7
CASSIPTSERHVNEQFF TGTGCCAGCAGTATACCGACTAGCGAGAGGCATGTCAATGAGCAGTTCTTC once TRBV2 TRBD2 TRBJ2-1
CASSSSGLPNTGELFF TGTGCCAGCAGCTCTTCGGGACTTCCGAACACCGGGGAGCTGTTTTTT - TRBV7-2 - TRBJ2-2
CAIGGQGDEKLFF TGTGCCATTGGGGGACAGGGGGATGAAAAACTGTTTTTT - TRBV2 TRBD1 TRBJ1-4
CASSSDRGRSGANVLTF TGTGCCAGCAGCTCTGACAGGGGGAGGTCAGGGGCCAACGTCCTGACTTTC - TRBV5-4 TRBD1 TRBJ2-6
CASSYTSGRAEEQYF TGTGCCAGCAGCTATACTAGCGGGAGGGCTGAAGAGCAGTACTTC - TRBV7-7 TRBD2 TRBJ2-7
CAISESGGNTEAFF TGTGCCATCAGTGAGTCAGGGGGGAACACTGAAGCTTTCTTT - TRBV10-3 - TRBJ1-1